The 4 T cell receptor beta chains given below trace back to one sample, sequenced in a study of blood T cells in healthy people across ages. A second roughly 6 to 12 cycle PCR used barcoded and J-beta primers. From the 5' RACE reads, TCRdb called clonotypes with MiXCR, one entry per CDR3 protein. The sample records approximately 400,000 distinct CDR3 sequences, about 55% being singletons. Sequenced input: blood. The receptor set was obtained from a man aged 55 to 69 in good health.

The genes are TRBV6-6 and TRBJ1-2, with TRBD1 matching 9 bases. J was trimmed by 3 bases and V by 6 bases; bases with no gene match: 8. Germline V gene lookup returns CDR1 MNHNY and CDR2 SVGAGI (reference sequence). There are 15 residues in the CDR3. The CDR3, as DNA: TGTGCCAGCAGGGCGGGACAGGGTCTTTACTATGGCTACACCTTC. Encoded protein: CASRAGQGLYYGYTF.

The chain couples TRBV5-8 to TRBJ1-5; D uncertain. The germline CDR1 and CDR2 sequences are SGHTS and YDEGEE. The CDR3 length is 16 residues. The V and J ends lost 0 bases and 3 bases respectively, with 13 bases between them. The CDR3 here is CASSLAGAYTNQPQHF. The DNA of the CDR3 is TGTGCCAGCAGCTTGGCCGGAGCGTATACCAATCAGCCCCAGCATTTT.

The V gene is TRBV6-2 or TRBV6-3, the J gene TRBJ2-7; a weak D match, TRBD1 (5 bases). The CDR3 spans 17 residues. The germline V and J ends were trimmed by 3 bases and 1 base, with 19 bases remaining between them. The germline V gene encodes CDR1 MNHEY and CDR2 SVGEGT. CDR3 nucleotide sequence: TGTGCCAGCAGTTATACGCCATATAGACAGTCGTCCTACGAGCAGTACTTC. It yields the protein CASSYTPYRQSSYEQYF.

The chain has TRBV12-3 or TRBV12-4 and TRBJ2-5, with 7 bases matching TRBD2. The CDR3 spans 12 residues. The ends lost 5 bases at V and 11 bases at J; junction bases unmatched: 8. The CDR3 here is CASSVLAGWQYF. The CDR3 nucleotides read TGTGCCAGCAGTGTCTTAGCGGGCTGGCAGTACTTC.